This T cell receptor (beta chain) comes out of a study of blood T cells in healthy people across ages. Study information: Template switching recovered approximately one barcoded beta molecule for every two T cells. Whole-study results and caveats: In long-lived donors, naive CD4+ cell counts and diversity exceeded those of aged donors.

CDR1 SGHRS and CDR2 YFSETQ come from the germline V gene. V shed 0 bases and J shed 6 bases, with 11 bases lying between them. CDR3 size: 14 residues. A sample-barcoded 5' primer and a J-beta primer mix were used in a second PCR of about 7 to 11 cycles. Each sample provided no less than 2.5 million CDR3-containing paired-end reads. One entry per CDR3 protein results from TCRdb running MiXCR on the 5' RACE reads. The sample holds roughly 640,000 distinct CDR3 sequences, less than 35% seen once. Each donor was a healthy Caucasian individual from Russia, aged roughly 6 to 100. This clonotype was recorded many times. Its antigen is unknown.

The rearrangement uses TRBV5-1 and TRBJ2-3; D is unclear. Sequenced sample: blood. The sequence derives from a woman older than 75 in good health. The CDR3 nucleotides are TGCGCCAGCAGCTTGGTCGGTGGTGGCGATACGCAGTATTTT. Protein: CASSLVGGGDTQYF.